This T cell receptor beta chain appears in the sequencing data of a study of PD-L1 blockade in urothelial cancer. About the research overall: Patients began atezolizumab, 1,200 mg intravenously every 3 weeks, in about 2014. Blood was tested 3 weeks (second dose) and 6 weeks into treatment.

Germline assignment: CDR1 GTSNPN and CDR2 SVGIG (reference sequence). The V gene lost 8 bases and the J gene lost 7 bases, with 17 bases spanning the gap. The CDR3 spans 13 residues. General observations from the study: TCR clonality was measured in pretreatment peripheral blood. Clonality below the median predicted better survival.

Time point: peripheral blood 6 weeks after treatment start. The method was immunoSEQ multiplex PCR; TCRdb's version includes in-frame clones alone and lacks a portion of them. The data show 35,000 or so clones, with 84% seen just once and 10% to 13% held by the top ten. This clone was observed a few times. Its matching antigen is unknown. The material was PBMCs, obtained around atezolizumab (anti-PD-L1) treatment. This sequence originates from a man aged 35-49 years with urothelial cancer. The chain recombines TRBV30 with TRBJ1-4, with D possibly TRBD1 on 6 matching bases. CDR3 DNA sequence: TGTGCCGGGACACGACAGACTCCTGAAAAACTGTTTTTT. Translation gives CAGTRQTPEKLFF.